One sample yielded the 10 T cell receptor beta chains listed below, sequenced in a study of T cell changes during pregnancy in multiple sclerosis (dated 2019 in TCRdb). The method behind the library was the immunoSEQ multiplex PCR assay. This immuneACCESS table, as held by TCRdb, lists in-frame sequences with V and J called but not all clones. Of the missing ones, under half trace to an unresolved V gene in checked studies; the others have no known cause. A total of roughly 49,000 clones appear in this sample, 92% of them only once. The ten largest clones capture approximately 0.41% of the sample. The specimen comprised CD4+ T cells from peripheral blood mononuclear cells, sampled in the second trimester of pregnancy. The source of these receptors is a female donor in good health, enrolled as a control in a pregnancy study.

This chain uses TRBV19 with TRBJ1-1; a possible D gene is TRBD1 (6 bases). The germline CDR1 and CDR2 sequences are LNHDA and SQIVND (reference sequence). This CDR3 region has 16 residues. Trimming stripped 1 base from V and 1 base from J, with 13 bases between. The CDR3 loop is CASSIVQGRRNTEAFF. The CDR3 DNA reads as TGTGCCAGTAGTATAGTACAGGGTAGGAGGAACACTGAAGCTTTCTTT.

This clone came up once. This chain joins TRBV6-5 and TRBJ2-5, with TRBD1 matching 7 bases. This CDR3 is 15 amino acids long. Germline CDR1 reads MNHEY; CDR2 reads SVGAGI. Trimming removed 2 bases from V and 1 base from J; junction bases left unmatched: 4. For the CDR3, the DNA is TGTGCCAGCAGTTACGTAGGACAGGTCCAAGAGACCCAGTACTTC. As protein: CASSYVGQVQETQYF.

The chain's CDR3 is CASGVRAGGVTDTQYF. The CDR3 bases are TGCGCCAGCGGCGTGAGAGCGGGGGGGGTCACAGATACGCAGTATTTT. This rearrangement joins TRBV5-1 to TRBJ2-3, with 10 bases that match TRBD2. The CDR3 has 16 amino acids. The germline CDR1 and CDR2 sequences are SGHRS and YFSETQ. With V trimmed by 7 bases and J by 2 bases, 10 bases remained unmatched.

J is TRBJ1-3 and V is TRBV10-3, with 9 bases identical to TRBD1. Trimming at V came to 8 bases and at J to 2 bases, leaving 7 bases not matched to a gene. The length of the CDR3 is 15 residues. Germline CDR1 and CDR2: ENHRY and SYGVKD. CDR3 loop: CAIGQGLVAGNTIYF. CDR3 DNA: TGTGCCATCGGACAGGGGTTGGTAGCTGGAAACACCATATATTTT.

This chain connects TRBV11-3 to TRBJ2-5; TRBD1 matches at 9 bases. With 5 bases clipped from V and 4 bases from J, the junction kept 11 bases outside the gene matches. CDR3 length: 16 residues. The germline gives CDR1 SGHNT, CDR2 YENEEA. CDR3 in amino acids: CASSAGTGFRGETQYF. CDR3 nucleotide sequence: TGTGCCAGCAGCGCCGGGACAGGGTTTCGTGGAGAGACCCAGTACTTC.

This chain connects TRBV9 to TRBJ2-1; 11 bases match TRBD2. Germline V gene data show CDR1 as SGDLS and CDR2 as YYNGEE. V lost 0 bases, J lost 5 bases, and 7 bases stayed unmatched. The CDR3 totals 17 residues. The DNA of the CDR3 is TGTGCCAGCAGCGTAGGGGTAGCGGGGGGGTTACACAATGAGCAGTTCTTC. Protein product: CASSVGVAGGLHNEQFF.

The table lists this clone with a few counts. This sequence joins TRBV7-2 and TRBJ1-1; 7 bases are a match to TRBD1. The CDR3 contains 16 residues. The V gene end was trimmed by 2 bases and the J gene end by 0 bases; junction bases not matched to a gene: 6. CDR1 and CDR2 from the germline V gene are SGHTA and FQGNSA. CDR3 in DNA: TGTGCCAGCAGCTTACTAGCCGGGACAGTGAACACTGAAGCTTTCTTT. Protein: CASSLLAGTVNTEAFF.

The chain's CDR3 is CAISEGLAGGGRTDTQYF. In DNA form, the CDR3 reads TGTGCCATCAGTGAAGGGCTAGCGGGGGGCGGGCGGACAGATACGCAGTATTTT. This sequence joins TRBV10-3 and TRBJ2-3, with 11 bases aligning to TRBD2. CDR1 is ENHRY and CDR2 is SYGVKD in the germline V gene. V was pared by 3 bases and J by 3 bases, with 11 bases of the junction left unmatched. The CDR3 covers 18 residues.

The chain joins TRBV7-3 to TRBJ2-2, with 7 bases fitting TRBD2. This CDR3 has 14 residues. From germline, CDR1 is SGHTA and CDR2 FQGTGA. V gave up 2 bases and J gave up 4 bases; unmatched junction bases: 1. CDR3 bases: TGTGCCAGCAGCTTAGGCGGGGGCACCGGGGAGCTGTTTTTT. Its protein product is CASSLGGGTGELFF.

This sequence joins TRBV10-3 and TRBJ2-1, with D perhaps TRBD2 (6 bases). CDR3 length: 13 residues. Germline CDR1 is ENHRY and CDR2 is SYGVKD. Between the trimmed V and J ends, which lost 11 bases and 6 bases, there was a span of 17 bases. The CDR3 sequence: CASRRAEVNEQFF. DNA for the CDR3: TGTGCCTCTAGGAGGGCAGAAGTCAATGAGCAGTTCTTC.